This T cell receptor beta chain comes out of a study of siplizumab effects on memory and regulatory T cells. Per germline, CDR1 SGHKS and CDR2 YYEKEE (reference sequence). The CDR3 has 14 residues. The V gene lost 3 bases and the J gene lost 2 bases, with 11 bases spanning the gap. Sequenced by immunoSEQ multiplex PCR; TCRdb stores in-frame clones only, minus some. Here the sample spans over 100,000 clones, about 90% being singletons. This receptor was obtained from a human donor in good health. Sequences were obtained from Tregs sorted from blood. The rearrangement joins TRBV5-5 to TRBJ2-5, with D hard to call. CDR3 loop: CASSSQRTQETQYF. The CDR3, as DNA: TGTGCCAGCAGCTCCCAGAGAACTCAAGAGACCCAGTACTTC.